This TCR beta chain derives from a study of blood T cell repertoires in COVID-19. Method: immunoSEQ multiplex PCR; TCRdb's copy keeps in-frame clones and lacks some. The sample includes about 180,000 clones, approximately 79% of them seen just once. Sequenced material: peripheral blood. The source is a woman between 70 and 85 years old with acute or convalescent COVID-19.

The CDR3 loop is CATSRDPGGPFNEQFF. For the CDR3, the DNA is TGTGCCACCAGCAGAGATCCGGGAGGGCCCTTCAATGAGCAGTTCTTC. The chain combines TRBV15 with TRBJ2-1; 8 bases line up with TRBD2. Germline V gene sequence: CDR1 LNHNV, CDR2 YYDKDF (reference sequence). CDR3 size: 16 residues. The V and J ends lost 0 bases and 6 bases, in that order; junction bases with no gene match: 7.